The 11 T cell receptor beta chains below were found in one sample sequenced in a study of circulating tumor DNA in untreated peripheral T-cell lymphoma. Assay used: immunoSEQ multiplex PCR; TCRdb lists only in-frame clones, some missing. The data contain 6,000 to 8,000 clones, around 76% of them singletons. The sequencing sample was made of tumor tissue. These receptors were obtained from a human donor with peripheral T-cell lymphoma.

The chain combines TRBV29-1 with TRBJ2-1; no reliable D call. This CDR3 has 13 amino acids. Germline CDR1 is SQVTM and CDR2 is ANQGSEA. Trimming pared 0 bases from V and 9 bases from J, leaving 12 bases between. The CDR3 nucleotides read TGCAGCGTTGAAGAGGCCCCCACTCCTGAGCAGTTCTTC. Its protein product is CSVEEAPTPEQFF.

The chain links TRBV7-8 to TRBJ2-2; D is perhaps TRBD1 (5 bases). The CDR3 length is 14 residues. The V and J ends lost 3 bases and 2 bases respectively, with 7 bases between them. Germline V gene sequence: CDR1 SGHVS, CDR2 FQNEAQ. In nucleotides, the CDR3 is TGTGCCAGCAGCTTGGACAAAAACACCGGGGAGCTGTTTTTT. It specifies CASSLDKNTGELFF.

The rearrangement uses TRBV30 and TRBJ2-7, with D maybe TRBD1 (6 bases). Germline assignment: CDR1 GTSNPN and CDR2 SVGIG (reference sequence). The V end was cut by 4 bases, the J end by 2 bases, with 21 bases between. The CDR3 is 16 amino acids. The CDR3 loop is CAWKPLQGTGPYEQYF. The CDR3 nucleotides read TGTGCCTGGAAACCCCTTCAGGGGACGGGGCCCTACGAGCAGTACTTC.

The chain employs TRBV28 and TRBJ2-2; tentative D call: TRBD1 (7 bases). V was clipped by 3 bases and J by 5 bases, with 13 bases between them. The CDR3 is made up of 15 amino acids. Germline CDR1 reads MDHEN; CDR2 reads SYDVKM. Written as DNA, the CDR3 is TGTGCCAGCAGTTTCGCAGGGGGGTCGACCGGGGAGCTGTTTTTT. It translates to CASSFAGGSTGELFF.

V usage is TRBV18 and J usage is TRBJ1-3; D is possibly TRBD1 (6 bases). The CDR3 has 15 amino acids. With 5 bases removed from V and 4 bases from J, the gap between germline ends came to 15 bases. Germline CDR1 reads KGHSH; CDR2 reads LQKENI. The CDR3 coding sequence is TGTGCCAGCTCATCAAAACAGGGATCCGGAAACACCATATATTTT. Its protein product is CASSSKQGSGNTIYF.

This sequence joins TRBV28 and TRBJ2-7; TRBD1 agrees at 9 bases. Germline assignment: CDR1 MDHEN and CDR2 SYDVKM. The CDR3 length is 15 residues. V lost 6 bases, J lost 0 bases, and 6 bases stayed unmatched. CDR3 DNA sequence: TGTGCCAGCAGGGGACAGGGAACAGGCTCCTACGAGCAGTACTTC. It codes for CASRGQGTGSYEQYF.

The chain employs TRBV19 and TRBJ2-1; 9 bases agree with TRBD2. Trimming took 5 bases from V and 6 from J; bases not matched to a gene: 2. The CDR3 is 13 amino acids. Germline CDR1 LNHDA, CDR2 SQIVND (reference sequence). In DNA form, the CDR3 reads TGTGCCAGTAGTCCGACTAGCGGCAATGAGCAGTTCTTC. Translating it yields CASSPTSGNEQFF.

This chain connects TRBV18 to TRBJ2-7, with 9 bases lining up with TRBD2. The V gene end was trimmed by 1 base and the J gene end by 0 bases; junction bases not matched to a gene: 10. The V gene's germline CDR1 is KGHSH and CDR2 LQKENI. The CDR3 consists of 18 residues. Here the CDR3 DNA reads TGTGCCAGCTCACCACGCTCCACCCTAGCGGGACCCTCCTACGAGCAGTACTTC. It yields the protein CASSPRSTLAGPSYEQYF.

The rearrangement links TRBV29-1 to TRBJ2-3; tentative D call: TRBD1 (5 bases). Between the trimmed V and J ends, which lost 3 bases and 3 bases, there was a span of 13 bases. The CDR3 contains 14 residues. Germline-derived CDR1 and CDR2 are SQVTM and ANQGSEA. The chain's CDR3 is CSVESQGSTDTQYF. The CDR3 nucleotides read TGCAGCGTTGAGAGCCAGGGATCAACAGATACGCAGTATTTT.

This sequence joins TRBV28 and TRBJ2-3; TRBD2 matches at 12 bases. V shed 2 bases and J 2 bases; nucleotides not matched to a gene: 8. Germline CDR1 MDHEN, CDR2 SYDVKM. This CDR3 is 18 amino acids long. The CDR3 nucleotides are TGTGCCAGCAGTTTACCGGAACTAGCGGGAGGATCCACAGATACGCAGTATTTT. The encoded protein is CASSLPELAGGSTDTQYF.

The gene calls are TRBV19 and TRBJ1-4; weak D call: TRBD1 (5 bases). The CDR3 totals 14 residues. V was cut by 5 bases and J by 5 bases, with 12 bases left in between. Germline CDR1 and CDR2: LNHDA and SQIVND (reference sequence). The CDR3 spells CASSGDLGNEKLFF. CDR3 nucleotide sequence: TGTGCCAGTAGTGGGGACCTTGGGAATGAAAAACTGTTTTTT.